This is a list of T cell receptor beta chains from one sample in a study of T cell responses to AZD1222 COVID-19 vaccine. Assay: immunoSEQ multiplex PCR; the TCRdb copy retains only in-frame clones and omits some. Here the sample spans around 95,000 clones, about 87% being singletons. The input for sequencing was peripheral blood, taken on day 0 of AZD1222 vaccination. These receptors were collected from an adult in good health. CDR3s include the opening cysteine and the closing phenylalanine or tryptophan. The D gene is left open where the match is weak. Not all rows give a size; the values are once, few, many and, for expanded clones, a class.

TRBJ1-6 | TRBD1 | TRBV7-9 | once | TGTGCCAGCAGCTTCCCGGGACAGTATAATTCACCCCTCCACTTT | CASSFPGQYNSPLHF
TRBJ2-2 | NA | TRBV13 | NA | TGTGCCAGCAGCTCGCAGGGGAGGAACACCGGGGAGCTGTTTTTT | CASSSQGRNTGELFF
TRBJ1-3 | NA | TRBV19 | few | TGTGCCAGTAGCGGCCAAGTGAGCTCTGGAAACACCATATATTTT | CASSGQVSSGNTIYF
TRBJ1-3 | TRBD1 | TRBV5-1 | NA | TGCGCCAGCAGCCGGACAGGGTACGGAAACACCATATATTTT | CASSRTGYGNTIYF
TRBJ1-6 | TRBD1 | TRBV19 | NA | TGTGCCAGTAGTGACGGACAGGGAACGACGGGGGATTCACCCCTCCACTTT | CASSDGQGTTGDSPLHF
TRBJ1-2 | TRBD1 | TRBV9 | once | TGTGCCAGCAGCGTAGGGTCAGGGGGGGCTGCCTATGGCTACACCTTC | CASSVGSGGAAYGYTF
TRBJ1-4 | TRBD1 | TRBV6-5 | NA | TGTGCCAGCCGCGAGGGACAGGGGAATGAAAAACTGTTTTTT | CASREGQGNEKLFF
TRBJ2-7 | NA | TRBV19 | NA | TGTGCCAGTAGTATACAGGTTAACTCCTACGAGCAGTACTTC | CASSIQVNSYEQYF
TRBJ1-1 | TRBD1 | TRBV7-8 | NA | TGTGCCACTGACTCGGGACAGCCTAACACTGAAGCTTTCTTT | CATDSGQPNTEAFF
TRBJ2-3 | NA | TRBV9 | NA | TGTGCCAGCAGCGTAGACGCCAGTCACACAGATACGCAGTATTTT | CASSVDASHTDTQYF
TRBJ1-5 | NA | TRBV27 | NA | TGTGCCAGCAGTAGAGGGGGCAATCAGCCCCAGCATTTT | CASSRGGNQPQHF
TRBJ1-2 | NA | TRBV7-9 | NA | TGTGCCAGCAGCTTATGGCAGGGGACTAACTATGGCTACACCTTC | CASSLWQGTNYGYTF
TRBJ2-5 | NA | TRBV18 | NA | TGTGCCAGCTCACCCCCGGTTGGAGCCGAGACCCAGTACTTC | CASSPPVGAETQYF
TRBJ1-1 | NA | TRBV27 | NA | TGTGCCAGCAGTCGGAACAATAACGATGAAGCTTTCTTT | CASSRNNNDEAFF
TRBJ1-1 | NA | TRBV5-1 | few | TGCGCCAGCAGCACGGGACTGACCAACACTGAAGCTTTCTTT | CASSTGLTNTEAFF
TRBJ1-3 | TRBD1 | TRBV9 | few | TGTGCCAGCAGCGTAGGGACAGGGCGGCTTTTCGGAAACACCATATATTTT | CASSVGTGRLFGNTIYF
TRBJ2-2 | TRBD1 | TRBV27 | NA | TGTGCCACTGGGCAGGGGGACACCGGGGAGCTGTTTTTT | CATGQGDTGELFF
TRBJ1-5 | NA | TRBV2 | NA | TGTGCCAGCGTCCGGGAGAGCAATCAGCCCCAGCATTTT | CASVRESNQPQHF
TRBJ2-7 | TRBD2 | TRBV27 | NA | TGTGCCAGCAGGACAAGGCGGGAGGACTTCTACGAGCAGTACTTC | CASRTRREDFYEQYF
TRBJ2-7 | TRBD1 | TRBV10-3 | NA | TGTGCCATCAGTCACCTGGGGACAGAAAGCTCCTACGAGCAGTACTTC | CAISHLGTESSYEQYF
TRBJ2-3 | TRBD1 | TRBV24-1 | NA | TGTGCCACCAGTGAGGGACAGGGCACGGGAACGCAGTATTTT | CATSEGQGTGTQYF
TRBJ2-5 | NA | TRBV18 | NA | TGTGCCAGCTCACCGCAGGTCGGCCAAGAGACCCAGTACTTC | CASSPQVGQETQYF
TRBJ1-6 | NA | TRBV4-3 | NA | TGCGCCAGCAGCCCCAGTGCCTATAATTCACCCCTCCACTTT | CASSPSAYNSPLHF
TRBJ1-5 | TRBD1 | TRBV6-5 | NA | TGTGCCAGCAGTTCACAGGGGACCCCTAGTTTAACGCATTTT | CASSSQGTPSLTHF
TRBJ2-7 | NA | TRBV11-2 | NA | TGTGCCAGCAGCCCAGGGTTGACCTACGAGCAGTACTTC | CASSPGLTYEQYF
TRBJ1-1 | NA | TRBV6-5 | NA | TGTGCCAGCAGTTACTCCCCGGCGGAAGGCACTGAAGCTTTCTTT | CASSYSPAEGTEAFF
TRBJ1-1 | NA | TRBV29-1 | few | TGCAGCGTTGTCTCCGGGGTTCATACAGACACTGAAGCTTTCTTT | CSVVSGVHTDTEAFF
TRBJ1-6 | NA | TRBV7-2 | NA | TGTGCCAGCAGCTTAGAAATGGGCCCGGATTCACCCCTCCACTTT | CASSLEMGPDSPLHF
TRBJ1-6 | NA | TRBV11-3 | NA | TGTGCCAGCAGCCCCCAGGAGGATTCACCCCTCCACTTT | CASSPQEDSPLHF
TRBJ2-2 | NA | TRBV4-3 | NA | TGCGCCAGCAGCCAAGACCGGGCAACCTTGGGGCTGTTTTTT | CASSQDRATLGLFF
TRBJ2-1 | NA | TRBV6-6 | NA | TGTGCCAGCAGTGTCCTTAGTAGGGTCTACAATGAGCAGTTCTTC | CASSVLSRVYNEQFF
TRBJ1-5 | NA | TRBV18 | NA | TGTGCCAGCTCACCAGGGGGCGGGAGCAATCAGCCCCAGCATTTT | CASSPGGGSNQPQHF
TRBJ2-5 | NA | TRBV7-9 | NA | TGTGCCAGCAGCCCCAGGACAGCCCAGGTTGAGACCCAGTACTTC | CASSPRTAQVETQYF
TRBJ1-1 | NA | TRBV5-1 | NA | TGCGCCAGCAGCTTGGGACACGTATTGAACACTGAAGCTTTCTTT | CASSLGHVLNTEAFF
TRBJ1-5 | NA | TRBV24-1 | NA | TGTGCCACCAGTGATGGCATGGGGCCCCAGCATTTT | CATSDGMGPQHF
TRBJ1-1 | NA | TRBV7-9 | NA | TGTGCCAGCAGCCCTCTACAGGGTACGAACACTGAAGCTTTCTTT | CASSPLQGTNTEAFF
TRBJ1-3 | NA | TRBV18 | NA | TGTGCCAGCTCACCACCTCCTGCGGGGGACGGAAACACCATATATTTT | CASSPPPAGDGNTIYF
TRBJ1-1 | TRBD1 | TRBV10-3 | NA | TGTGCCATCAGTGGGAGACAGGGCGGAACTGAAGCTTTCTTT | CAISGRQGGTEAFF
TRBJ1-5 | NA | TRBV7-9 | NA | TGTGCCAGCAGCTTGGGGTCCGATCAGCCCCAGCATTTT | CASSLGSDQPQHF